These 6 T cell receptor beta chains came from one sample sequenced in a study of blood T cell repertoires in COVID-19. Clones were read by immunoSEQ multiplex PCR, and TCRdb kept only the in-frame ones, dropping some. The sample has 83,000 or so clones; around 80% are singletons. Sequencing was carried out using peripheral blood. All receptors derive from a human donor in a cohort sampled during active COVID-19.

The rearrangement joins TRBV3-1 (or the pseudogene TRBV3-2) to TRBJ2-5, with 10 bases fitting TRBD2. CDR1 and CDR2 (germline): LGHDT, YNNKEL (reference sequence). V shed 4 bases and J 2 bases; nucleotides not matched to a gene: 16. The CDR3 spans 19 residues. CDR3 loop: CASSLRGSGGAVGQETQYF. CDR3 nucleotides: TGTGCCAGCAGCCTTAGGGGAAGCGGGGGGGCGGTGGGACAAGAGACCCAGTACTTC.

This chain links TRBV2 with TRBJ1-1, with D possibly matching TRBD1 (5 bases). Germline CDR1 reads SNHLY; CDR2 reads FYNNEI. This CDR3 region has 14 residues. With 6 bases removed from V and 1 base from J, the gap between germline ends came to 12 bases. The CDR3 DNA sequence: TGTGCCAGCAGCTCCGTTACAGGGAACACTGAAGCTTTCTTT. Amino acid sequence: CASSSVTGNTEAFF.

For the CDR3, the DNA is TGTGCCAGCAGCCGTCTCCCCGGGAATCCTGGAAACACCATATATTTT. It codes for CASSRLPGNPGNTIYF. The chain employs TRBV16 and TRBJ1-3; the D is unclear. The CDR3 length is 16 residues. The germline V and J ends were trimmed by 4 bases and 2 bases, with 15 bases remaining between them. CDR1 KGHSY and CDR2 FQNENV come from the germline V gene. Full variable domain (rest looked up from reference TRBV16 and TRBJ1-3): GEEVAQTPKHLVRGEGQKAKLYCAPIKGHSYVFWYQQVLKNEFKFLISFQNENVFDETGMPKERFSAKCLPNSPCSLEIQATKLEDSAVYFCASSRLPGNPGNTIYFGEGSWLTVV.

This chain uses TRBV6-5 with TRBJ2-6; 7 nucleotides match TRBD1. The CDR3 loop spans 15 amino acids. The V segment lost 6 bases and the J segment 3 bases; nucleotides outside the gene matches: 5. Germline V gene sequence: CDR1 MNHEY, CDR2 SVGAGI. CDR3 amino acids: CASSNDRVGANVLTF. DNA of the CDR3: TGTGCCAGCAGCAACGACAGGGTTGGGGCCAACGTCCTGACTTTC.

The chain employs TRBV7-2 and TRBJ2-3; 11 nucleotides match TRBD2. CDR3 length equals 17 residues. Germline CDR1 is SGHTA and CDR2 is FQGNSA. Germline trimming cut 5 bases from V and 6 bases from J; bases unmatched to any gene: 13. CDR3 sequence (DNA): TGTGCCAGCAGCCCCTGGGGTAGCGGGGGGGGCGGGGATACGCAGTATTTT. Translated, it gives CASSPWGSGGGGDTQYF. Looking up the rest from reference TRBV7-2 and TRBJ2-3 gives the full variable domain: GAGVSQSPSNKVTEKGKDVELRCDPISGHTALYWYRQSLGQGLEFLIYFQGNSAPDKSGLPSDRFSAERTGGSVSTLTIQRTQQEDSAVYLCASSPWGSGGGGDTQYFGPGTRLTVL.

V and J are TRBV29-1 and TRBJ2-7, with TRBD1 matching over 10 bases. This CDR3 contains 12 residues. J lost 5 bases, V lost 8 bases, and 6 bases had no gene match. The germline gives CDR1 SQVTM, CDR2 ANQGSEA. DNA for the CDR3: TGCAGCACCATGACAGGGGGCAACGAGCAGTACTTC. Translating it yields CSTMTGGNEQYF.